This record covers a single T cell receptor beta chain. Germline-derived CDR1 and CDR2 are LNHDA and SQIVND (reference sequence). V trimming: 3 bases; J trimming: 10 bases; junction bases outside the gene matches: 8. The CDR3 is 14 residues long. The sample comes from a study of cytomegalovirus exposure and HLA in healthy donors. Across the study: A preliminary data release comprised roughly 80 million unique TCRs obtained from HLA-typed donors.

The donors comprised healthy bone marrow donors. Both 60 Vbeta primers and 13 Jbeta primers went into the PCR. Profiled with immunoSEQ multiplex PCR; TCRdb holds only in-frame clones, not every one. Here the sample spans 95,000 to 150,000 clones, approximately 80% being singletons. This TCR was sampled from a human donor in good health. The chain employs TRBV19 and TRBJ1-4, with 7 bases aligning to TRBD1. Sequencing was performed on PBMCs. CDR3 bases: TGTGCCAGTAGTATTTCTCAGGGGGGCGGAAAACTGTTTTTT. The encoded protein is CASSISQGGGKLFF.